This T cell receptor (beta chain) appears in the sequencing data of a study of blood T cell repertoires in COVID-19 (dated by TCRdb to 2020 to 2022). Study-wide context: The collaborator samples originated in the United States, Italy and Spain and spanned the acute and convalescent phases of COVID-19. Nearly every sample came with metadata listing a de-identified subject ID, COVID-19 status, age in years and sex. Samples were obtained from the ongoing ImmuneRACE study (first 160 participants) and from roughly 1,300 subjects provided by 6 global collaborators. Where available, HLA class I and class II types were obtained from metadata supplied by the sample provider rather than from assay-based typing. Deeply sampled blood TCRbeta repertoires from subjects exposed to, actively infected with, or recovered from COVID-19 were included in the dataset. The repertoires were released in a freely available public database meant as a resource for research on the immune response to SARS-CoV-2. The material from the prospective study consisted of cDNA or gDNA derived from T cells, B-cell-depleted T cells, or PBMCs. What the authors observed across the whole study: The quantity of clinical and demographic metadata differed by source and by participant and was supplied without curation.

The table lists this clone with a count of one. Its specific antigen is unknown. No much larger clonotype is one base removed from it; base qualities were not supplied. TCRbeta CDR3 regions were amplified from genomic DNA using the immunoSEQ Assay, a bias-controlled multiplex PCR. Processing in the source paper ran as follows. Nucleated cell counts per sample were estimated from amplification of reference gene primers within the assay. To quantify the absolute abundance of each unique TCRbeta CDR3 rearrangement, sequence reads were collapsed and filtered. For each sample, productive Simpson clonality was calculated as the square root of Simpson's diversity index over productive rearrangements. TCRdb obtained this table from immuneACCESS and retained in-frame rearrangements with V and J assigned. These tables miss some clones; where compared with another copy, unresolved V genes account for less than half of the shortfall, and the remainder is unexplained. The V and J calls and clone size are taken from that table; D and trimming were inferred from the DNA. In this sample the table shows 300,000 to 400,000 clones, 85% of which occur a single time. Around 2% of the sample is taken by the ten largest.

Enrolling through a virtual design, the prospective study's participants ranged in age from about 18 to 89 years and lived across 24 United States geographic areas. In the prospective study, cohorts were assigned on the basis of participant-reported clinical history obtained from a screening survey and a study questionnaire. Exposed participants were defined as having been in contact with someone with a PCR-confirmed or clinician-diagnosed COVID-19 case within 2 weeks of study entry. In the prospective study, mobile phlebotomists collected whole blood, serum and a nasopharyngeal or oropharyngeal swab from each participant. Over an approximately two-month period, participants in the prospective study had the option of providing additional blood draws and questionnaires. Blood samples from the prospective study were shipped frozen or at room temperature prior to DNA extraction. The sequence was collected from a woman in her 30s who had been exposed to COVID-19. The sequenced sample was PBMCs or T cells enriched from blood (not recorded which).

The encoded CDR3 is CASSWTSGGALETQYF. In nucleotides, the sequence is TGTGCCAGCAGCTGGACTAGCGGGGGGGCCTTGGAGACCCAGTACTTC. The chain uses TRBV2 and TRBJ2-5; 15 central bases correspond to TRBD2. The germline V gene encodes CDR1 SNHLY and CDR2 FYNNEI. The CDR3 runs 16 residues from the cysteine to the phenylalanine. This entry keeps only the CDR3 DNA: 48 bases, framed from base 1. Trimming takes 6 bases off V and 5 bases off J; junction bases not matched to a gene: 7. With the rest looked up from the reference TRBV2 and TRBJ2-5 genes rather than sequenced, the full variable domain is EPEVTQTPSHQVTQMGQEVILRCVPISNHLYFYWYRQILGQKVEFLVSFYNNEISEKSEIFDDQFSVERPDGSNFTLKIRSTKLEDSAMYFCASSWTSGGALETQYFGPGTRLLVL.